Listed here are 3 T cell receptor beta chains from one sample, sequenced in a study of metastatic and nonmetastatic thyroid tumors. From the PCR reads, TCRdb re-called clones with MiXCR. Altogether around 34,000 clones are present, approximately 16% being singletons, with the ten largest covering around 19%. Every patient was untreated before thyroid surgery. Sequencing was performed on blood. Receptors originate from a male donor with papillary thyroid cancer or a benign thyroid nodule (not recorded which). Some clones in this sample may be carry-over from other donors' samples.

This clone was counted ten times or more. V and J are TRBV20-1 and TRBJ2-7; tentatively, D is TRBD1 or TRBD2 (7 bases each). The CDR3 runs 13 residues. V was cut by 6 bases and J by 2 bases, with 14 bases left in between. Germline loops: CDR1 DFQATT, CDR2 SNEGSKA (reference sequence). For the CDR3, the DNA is TGCAGTGCCCCAGGGGGGGTTCCCTACGAGCAGTACTTC. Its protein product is CSAPGGVPYEQYF.

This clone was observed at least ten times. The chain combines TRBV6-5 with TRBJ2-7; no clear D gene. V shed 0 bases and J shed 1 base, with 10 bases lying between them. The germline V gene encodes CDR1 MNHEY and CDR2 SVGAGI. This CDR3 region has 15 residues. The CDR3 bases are TGTGCCAGCAGTTACTCTGGGGTAGCTTCCTACGAGCAGTACTTC. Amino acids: CASSYSGVASYEQYF.

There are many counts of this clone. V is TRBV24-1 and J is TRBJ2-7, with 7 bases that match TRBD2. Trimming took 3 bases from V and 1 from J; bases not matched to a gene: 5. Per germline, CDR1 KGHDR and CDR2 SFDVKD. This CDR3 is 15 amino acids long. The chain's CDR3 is CATSDNSGGSYEQYF. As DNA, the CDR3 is TGTGCCACCAGTGATAACTCGGGGGGTTCCTACGAGCAGTACTTC.